These 3 T cell receptor beta chains were sequenced from one sample in a study of PD-1 blockade in classical Hodgkin lymphoma. Indicated time point: cycle 4 day 1 (C4D1), after less than 7 weeks of nivolumab. Following autologous stem cell transplantation, relapse occurred in every patient, and exposure to brentuximab vedotin varied. Thawed PBMCs were the source of CD4+ T cells, purified by magnetic negative selection. Generated by immunoSEQ multiplex PCR, the TCRdb table keeps only in-frame clones and is missing some. The sample has roughly 32,000 clones, 92% seen once. The sequences come from CD4+ T cells from blood, collected before the fourth cycle of nivolumab. The receptor source for this set is a human donor with classical Hodgkin lymphoma.

This sequence joins TRBV28 and TRBJ1-2, with no clear D. This CDR3 has 13 amino acids. Germline V gives CDR1 MDHEN, CDR2 SYDVKM. Trimming removed 6 bases from V and 4 bases from J, with 12 bases in between. Written as DNA, the CDR3 is TGTGCCAGCAGGGAGGACTACGGCTATGGCTACACCTTC. Translating gives CASREDYGYGYTF.

The J gene is TRBJ2-7, the V gene TRBV10-3, with TRBD2 as a possible D gene (6 bases). Between the trimmed V and J ends, which lost 0 bases and 6 bases, there was a span of 15 bases. From germline, CDR1 is ENHRY and CDR2 SYGVKD. The CDR3 consists of 15 residues. The CDR3 region has the DNA TGTGCCATCAGTGAGTCTGGAGGGTTAGGTGGCGAGCAGTACTTC. Protein product: CAISESGGLGGEQYF.

The chain has TRBV30 and TRBJ2-1, with 10 positions matching TRBD2. The CDR3 runs to 16 residues. V gave up 4 bases and J gave up 3 bases; unmatched junction bases: 9. Germline V gene sequence: CDR1 GTSNPN, CDR2 SVGIG (reference sequence). The CDR3 loop reads CAWNLPLAGVYNEQFF. The DNA of the CDR3 is TGTGCCTGGAATCTTCCCCTAGCGGGAGTCTACAATGAGCAGTTCTTC.